One sample yielded the 25 T cell receptor beta chains listed below, sequenced in a study of blood T cell repertoires in COVID-19. Profiled with immunoSEQ multiplex PCR; TCRdb holds only in-frame clones, not every one. The sample includes 150,000 to 200,000 clones, almost 85% of them seen just once. Sequences were obtained from peripheral blood. The receptors here all came from a young man with active or convalescent COVID-19.

The chain joins TRBV13 to TRBJ2-1; weak D call: TRBD2 (5 bases). The ends were cut back, 4 bases at V and 10 bases at J, with 11 bases in the middle. CDR1 and CDR2 (germline): PRHDT, FYEKMQ (reference sequence). CDR3 length equals 12 residues. CDR3 sequence (DNA): TGTGCCAGCAGCTCACCGGGATGGGAGCAGTTCTTC. Amino acid sequence: CASSSPGWEQFF.

A remark on this clone: Mismatch with germline at one junction end may stem from a read error. This chain joins TRBV29-1 and TRBJ2-1, with TRBD1 as a possible D gene (5 bases). The CDR3 consists of 11 residues. Looked up from germline, CDR1 is SQVTM and CDR2 is ANQGSEA. DNA of the CDR3: TGCAGCGTTGAGCTAAGGGGTGTTGGGGTCTTC. As protein: CSVELRGVGVF.

The chain's CDR3 is CASSEARGLGGYTF. The CDR3 nucleotides read TGTGCCAGCAGTGAAGCGCGGGGGCTGGGAGGCTACACCTTC. The chain carries TRBV2 and TRBJ1-2; TRBD1 is a possible D gene (6 bases). Germline CDR1 and CDR2: SNHLY and FYNNEI. This CDR3 spans 14 amino acids. V was pared by 0 bases and J by 8 bases, with 13 bases between. Full variable domain (rest looked up from reference TRBV2 and TRBJ1-2): EPEVTQTPSHQVTQMGQEVILRCVPISNHLYFYWYRQILGQKVEFLVSFYNNEISEKSEIFDDQFSVERPDGSNFTLKIRSTKLEDSAMYFCASSEARGLGGYTFGSGTRLTVV.

The chain recombines TRBV30 with TRBJ2-2; weak D call: TRBD2 (5 bases). V lost 2 bases, J lost 4 bases, and 8 bases lay in between. CDR1 and CDR2 (germline): GTSNPN, SVGIG (reference sequence). This CDR3 comprises 13 residues. In nucleotides, the CDR3 is TGTGCCTGGAGTTTCGGGATCACCGGGGAGCTGTTTTTT. It specifies CAWSFGITGELFF.

V is TRBV1 and J is TRBJ2-5; TRBD2 is the table's D call and was not checked against the DNA. TRBV1 is a recognized pseudogene. The CDR3 has 17 amino acids. The CDR3 bases are TGCACCAGCAGCAGACTAGCGGGAGGGACACCAAGATGGACCCAGTACTTC. Translation gives CTSSRLAGGTPRWTQYF.

The CDR3 here is CASGSGGSYNEQFF. CDR3 nucleotide sequence: TGCGCCAGCGGTAGCGGGGGATCCTACAATGAGCAGTTCTTC. This chain uses TRBV5-1 with TRBJ2-1, with TRBD2 identical over 9 bases. The CDR3 consists of 14 residues. V trimming: 7 bases; J trimming: 1 base; junction bases outside the gene matches: 3. The germline V gene has CDR1 SGHRS and CDR2 YFSETQ.

This clone was recorded at least ten times. The V gene is TRBV19, the J gene TRBJ1-5; D is possibly TRBD1 (5 bases). In germline, CDR1 is LNHDA, CDR2 SQIVND (reference sequence). V shed 8 bases and J shed 2 bases, with 19 bases lying between them. CDR3 length: 16 residues. The CDR3 nucleotides read TGTGCCAGTCGACGCCCTGGCAGGGCAGGCAATCAGCCCCAGCATTTT. Translated, it gives CASRRPGRAGNQPQHF.

In this sample, this clone turned up once. This chain links TRBV7-2 with TRBJ1-2; no firm D call. Trimming cost V 1 base and J 4 bases, with 22 bases left between them. CDR3 length: 18 amino acids. Germline V lookup: CDR1 SGHTA, CDR2 FQGNSA. This chain's CDR3 is CASSLVPASGRTLYGYTF. The CDR3 DNA follows: TGTGCCAGCAGCTTAGTTCCCGCTTCCGGCAGGACTCTCTATGGCTACACCTTC.

This chain links TRBV27 with TRBJ2-3, with 14 bases identical to TRBD2. The germline CDR1 and CDR2 sequences are MNHEY and SMNVEV (reference sequence). The CDR3 totals 14 residues. V gave up 5 bases and J gave up 11 bases; unmatched junction bases: 6. CDR3 protein: CASSLRTSGRQQYF. The CDR3 bases are TGTGCCAGCAGTCTCCGGACTAGCGGGAGGCAGCAGTATTTT.

This chain connects TRBV6-6 to TRBJ1-2, with 7 bases fitting TRBD1. With V trimmed by 0 bases and J by 8 bases, 6 bases remained unmatched. CDR3 size: 14 residues. CDR1 is MNHNY, CDR2 SVGAGI, per germline (reference sequence). The CDR3 DNA follows: TGTGCCAGCAGTTACTCGAGACAGGGAGACGGCTACACCTTC. Encoded protein: CASSYSRQGDGYTF.

This chain uses TRBV11-2 with TRBJ2-1, with a tentative D call TRBD2 (7 bases). There are 17 residues in the CDR3. Germline lookup yields CDR1 SGHAT and CDR2 FQNNGV. V lost 1 base and J 0 bases, leaving 13 bases between the germline ends. This CDR3 is CASSLVGGASSYNEQFF. The CDR3 DNA follows: TGTGCCAGCAGCTTAGTGGGGGGGGCGAGCTCCTACAATGAGCAGTTCTTC.

The rearrangement uses TRBV5-1 and TRBJ1-5, with 7 bases identical to TRBD1. The ends lost 4 bases at V and 2 bases at J; junction bases unmatched: 3. CDR1 and CDR2 (germline): SGHRS, YFSETQ. The CDR3 has 14 residues. Written as DNA, the CDR3 is TGCGCCAGCAGCGTTGGACAGGGCAATCAGCCCCAGCATTTT. This gives the protein CASSVGQGNQPQHF.

The chain is built from TRBV6-2 or TRBV6-3 and TRBJ1-1; D possibly corresponds to TRBD1 (5 bases). The germline V gene encodes CDR1 MNHEY and CDR2 SVGEGT. CDR3 length: 16 amino acids. The V gene lost 6 bases and the J gene lost 3 bases, with 20 bases spanning the gap. CDR3 nucleotides: TGTGCCAGCAGCCCTACCCCAGGGAAAATGGACACTGAAGCTTTCTTT. Protein product: CASSPTPGKMDTEAFF.

This clone was counted between two and nine times. The chain combines TRBV7-2 with TRBJ2-1, with D unresolved. Germline V gene data show CDR1 as SGHTA and CDR2 as FQGNSA. The CDR3 is 14 amino acids. The V and J ends lost 3 bases and 9 bases respectively, with 15 bases between them. CDR3 protein: CASSLEYRGVEQFF. The CDR3 bases are TGTGCCAGCAGCTTGGAATATCGTGGAGTTGAGCAGTTCTTC.

This chain joins TRBV5-1 and TRBJ2-2, with a possible D match to TRBD1 (5 bases). V lost 0 bases and J 2 bases, leaving 8 bases between the germline ends. CDR3 size: 15 residues. Germline V CDR1 and CDR2: SGHRS, YFSETQ. In DNA, the CDR3 is TGCGCCAGCAGCTTGGGGGGCGGAAACACCGGGGAGCTGTTTTTT. Translation gives CASSLGGGNTGELFF. Looking up the rest from reference TRBV5-1 and TRBJ2-2 gives the full variable domain: KAGVTQTPRYLIKTRGQQVTLSCSPISGHRSVSWYQQTPGQGLQFLFEYFSETQRNKGNFPGRFSGRQFSNSRSEMNVSTLELGDSALYLCASSLGGGNTGELFFGEGSRLTVL.

The count of this clone is one. This chain uses TRBV7-8 with TRBJ2-7; 8 nucleotides line up with TRBD1. This CDR3 spans 14 amino acids. V lost 5 bases, J lost 3 bases, and 6 bases stayed unmatched. Per the germline V gene, CDR1 is SGHVS and CDR2 is FQNEAQ. In nucleotides, the CDR3 is TGTGCCAGCAGCATATCGGGACAGGACTACGAGCAGTACTTC. It is translated as CASSISGQDYEQYF.

The J gene is TRBJ1-4, the V gene TRBV15; tentatively, D is TRBD1 (5 bases). Germline lookup yields CDR1 LNHNV and CDR2 YYDKDF (reference sequence). The CDR3 sequence is 15 residues long. Trimming removed 0 bases from V and 7 bases from J, with 12 bases in between. CDR3 DNA sequence: TGTGCCACCAGCAGAGATCCGGGGGTCGGTGAAAAACTGTTTTTT. Encoded protein: CATSRDPGVGEKLFF.

The V gene is TRBV7-9, the J gene TRBJ1-1, with D unclear. CDR3 length: 13 amino acids. V was trimmed by 4 bases and J by 1 base, leaving 7 bases between them. CDR1 and CDR2 (germline): SEHNR, FQNEAQ (reference sequence). The CDR3 nucleotides read TGTGCCAGCAGCTATCGGGGGAACACTGAAGCTTTCTTT. Encoded protein: CASSYRGNTEAFF.

The gene calls are TRBV7-8 and TRBJ2-1, with D possibly matching TRBD2 (6 bases). The CDR3 sequence is 12 residues long. The germline V gene encodes CDR1 SGHVS and CDR2 FQNEAQ. V lost 5 bases and J 10 bases, leaving 12 bases between the germline ends. CDR3 DNA sequence: TGTGCCAGCAGCGGAGGGAGCTTGGAGCAGTTCTTC. Residues: CASSGGSLEQFF.

This chain links TRBV19 with TRBJ1-5; TRBD1 might be the D (6 bases). V lost 3 bases to trimming and J lost 5 bases, with 17 bases between them. This CDR3 is built from 16 residues. Germline V lookup: CDR1 LNHDA, CDR2 SQIVND (reference sequence). CDR3 DNA: TGTGCCAGTAGTATTGGAAGGAACAGGGTGGATCAGCCCCAGCATTTT. Amino acid sequence: CASSIGRNRVDQPQHF.

This chain connects TRBV2 to TRBJ1-3; 11 nucleotides match TRBD1. The CDR3 has 15 residues. Germline CDR1 reads SNHLY; CDR2 reads FYNNEI. V lost 6 bases, J lost 2 bases, and 3 bases stayed unmatched. The CDR3: CASRRDRGTGNTIYF. In DNA form, the CDR3 reads TGTGCCAGCAGACGGGACAGGGGGACTGGAAACACCATATATTTT. The entire variable domain, with the rest obtained from reference TRBV2 and TRBJ1-3, is as follows: EPEVTQTPSHQVTQMGQEVILRCVPISNHLYFYWYRQILGQKVEFLVSFYNNEISEKSEIFDDQFSVERPDGSNFTLKIRSTKLEDSAMYFCASRRDRGTGNTIYFGEGSWLTVV.

DNA of the CDR3: TGTGCCAGCAGCTCGCGAGACGGGGTAGGCACAGATACGCAGTATTTT. The encoded protein is CASSSRDGVGTDTQYF. This chain connects TRBV11-2 to TRBJ2-3; D is perhaps TRBD2 (5 bases). There are 16 residues in the CDR3. Trimming pared 4 bases from V and 1 base from J, leaving 15 bases between. Per germline, CDR1 SGHAT and CDR2 FQNNGV.

This clone appeared a single time. The chain employs TRBV7-9 and TRBJ2-7; maybe TRBD1 (6 bases). The ends were cut back, 6 bases at V and 3 bases at J, with 18 bases in the middle. The CDR3 consists of 15 residues. Germline values: CDR1 SEHNR, CDR2 FQNEAQ (reference sequence). In DNA, the CDR3 is TGTGCCAGCAGTCGCGAGGCAGGGGTCCTCTACGAGCAGTACTTC. It specifies CASSREAGVLYEQYF. Supplemented by reference TRBV7-9 and TRBJ2-7, the full variable domain reads DTGVSQNPRHKITKRGQNVTFRCDPISEHNRLYWYRQTLGQGPEFLTYFQNEAQLEKSRLLSDRFSAERPKGSFSTLEIQRTEQGDSAMYLCASSREAGVLYEQYFGPGTRLTVT.

This chain joins TRBV28 and TRBJ2-1, with TRBD1 as a possible D gene (6 bases). Trimming left V 7 bases short and J 3 bases short, with 13 bases between. The germline gives CDR1 MDHEN, CDR2 SYDVKM. This CDR3 region has 14 residues. In nucleotides, the CDR3 is TGTGCCAGCACCCTAAGGACAGACTACAATGAGCAGTTCTTC. It yields the protein CASTLRTDYNEQFF.

The CDR3 reads CAWSGALTSYNSPLHF. CDR3 nucleotides: TGTGCCTGGAGTGGGGCCTTGACCTCCTATAATTCACCCCTCCACTTT. This chain uses TRBV30 with TRBJ1-6; D gene uncertain. The CDR3 contains 16 residues. Deletions cut 1 base from V and 0 bases from J, with 10 bases between. The V gene's germline CDR1 is GTSNPN and CDR2 SVGIG (reference sequence).